This TCR beta chain comes out of a study of CXCR3-negative and CXCR3-positive naive CD8 T cells. Study results and caveats: Unlike memory cells, which differed, naive CXCR3-negative and CXCR3-positive cells had similar TRBV-TRBJ usage.

Notes on this clonotype: The target antigen is unknown.

All TRB cDNA libraries came from 5' RACE performed with UMI labels. Each CDR3 protein gets one entry in TCRdb, which reprocessed the 5' RACE reads and gives no DNA. The data include some 9,600 distinct CDR3 sequences; the top ten clones carry more than 0.8%. Per the germline V gene, CDR1 is LNHDA and CDR2 is SQIVND (reference sequence). This CDR3 comprises 14 residues. Sample: naive CXCR3- CD8+ T cells from blood. The subset was: CD45RO-CCR7+CD27+CD95- naive CD8+ T cells lacking CXCR3 (TNR3-). The chain is built from TRBV19 and TRBJ2-1; TCRdb lists TRBD2, though no DNA is available to test this call. This TCR was sampled from a human donor in good health. Some clones in this sample may be carry-over from other donors' samples. This chain's CDR3 is CASSAGLPGNEQFF. Variable domain in full (rest from reference TRBV19 and TRBJ2-1): DGGITQSPKYLFRKEGQNVTLSCEQNLNHDAMYWYRQDPGQGLRLIYYSQIVNDFQKGDIAEGYSVSREKKESFPLTVTSAQKNPTAFYLCASSAGLPGNEQFFGPGTRLTVL.